This is a list of T cell receptor beta chains from one sample in a study of blood T cell repertoires in COVID-19. Here immunoSEQ multiplex PCR was the method, and the copy in TCRdb shows in-frame clones only, minus some. The data contain over 120,000 clones, around 78% of them singletons. Sequenced sample: peripheral blood. These receptors all come from a woman of 80 years or more with active or convalescent COVID-19. CDR3s include the opening cysteine and the closing phenylalanine or tryptophan. Each record gives: D gene, J gene, clone size, V gene, CDR3 DNA, CDR3 protein. A D gene is named only where the DNA matches it firmly. Where a row states a size, it is once, few, many or the class of an expanded clone; other rows omit it.

d_call: TRBD1
j_call: TRBJ2-1
clone_size: NA
v_call: TRBV6-6
cdr3_nt: TGTGCCAGCAGACGAGATGGGACAGGGGGCTCGAATGAGCAGTTCTTC
cdr3_aa: CASRRDGTGGSNEQFF

d_call: TRBD1
j_call: TRBJ1-2
clone_size: NA
v_call: TRBV7-9
cdr3_nt: TGTGCCAGCAGCTTCGCGACAGGGGGGTATGGCTACACCTTC
cdr3_aa: CASSFATGGYGYTF

d_call: NA
j_call: TRBJ2-3
clone_size: NA
v_call: TRBV7-9
cdr3_nt: TGTGCCAGCAGCTTAGAAGGGCGGGGGCCAGAAGATACGCAGTATTTT
cdr3_aa: CASSLEGRGPEDTQYF

d_call: TRBD2
j_call: TRBJ2-7
clone_size: many
v_call: TRBV6-5
cdr3_nt: TGTGCCAGCAGTTACCCAGGTTTGAGCGGGAACGAGCAGTACTTC
cdr3_aa: CASSYPGLSGNEQYF

d_call: NA
j_call: TRBJ1-4
clone_size: NA
v_call: TRBV7-6
cdr3_nt: TGTGCCAGCAGCTTAGGTATCGGGAAAACTAATGAAAAACTGTTTTTT
cdr3_aa: CASSLGIGKTNEKLFF

d_call: NA
j_call: TRBJ1-1
clone_size: NA
v_call: TRBV19
cdr3_nt: TGTGCCAGTAACCCGGGACACCTCACTGAAGCTTTCTTT
cdr3_aa: CASNPGHLTEAFF

d_call: NA
j_call: TRBJ1-4
clone_size: NA
v_call: TRBV19
cdr3_nt: TGTGCCAGTAGTATAGACGGACGGGGGGGCAATGAAAAACTGTTTTTT
cdr3_aa: CASSIDGRGGNEKLFF

d_call: NA
j_call: TRBJ1-1
clone_size: NA
v_call: TRBV4-3
cdr3_nt: TGCGCCAGCAGCCAGGATAGGGGTGGCACTGAAGCTTTCTTT
cdr3_aa: CASSQDRGGTEAFF

d_call: NA
j_call: TRBJ1-1
clone_size: NA
v_call: TRBV2
cdr3_nt: TGTGCCAGCAGGGCGGAATCTACGAACACTGAAGCTTTCTTT
cdr3_aa: CASRAESTNTEAFF

d_call: TRBD1
j_call: TRBJ2-7
clone_size: few
v_call: TRBV9
cdr3_nt: TGTGCCAGCAGCACAGGGGACGGGAATTACGAGCAGTACTTC
cdr3_aa: CASSTGDGNYEQYF

d_call: NA
j_call: TRBJ2-5
clone_size: large
v_call: TRBV11-2
cdr3_nt: TGTGCCAGCAGAACAGACGGGGGGCAGGGAGAGACCCAGTACTTC
cdr3_aa: CASRTDGGQGETQYF

d_call: NA
j_call: TRBJ2-6
clone_size: NA
v_call: TRBV6-2/TRBV6-3
cdr3_nt: TGTGCCAGCAGTCCCCTTTGGGCTGCTGGGGCCAACGTCCTGACTTTC
cdr3_aa: CASSPLWAAGANVLTF

d_call: NA
j_call: TRBJ1-1
clone_size: few
v_call: TRBV4-3
cdr3_nt: TGCGCCAGCAGCCAAGATCCCTTCGGGAACACTGAAGCTTTCTTT
cdr3_aa: CASSQDPFGNTEAFF

d_call: TRBD1
j_call: TRBJ2-7
clone_size: NA
v_call: TRBV2
cdr3_nt: TGTGCCAGCAGGGAAACCACCGGGACAGGGAGCTACGAGCAGTACTTC
cdr3_aa: CASRETTGTGSYEQYF

d_call: NA
j_call: TRBJ1-6
clone_size: NA
v_call: TRBV5-1
cdr3_nt: TGCGCCAGCAGCAAAAACAGTGGGTGGGATTCACCCCTCCACTTT
cdr3_aa: CASSKNSGWDSPLHF

d_call: NA
j_call: TRBJ2-1
clone_size: NA
v_call: TRBV5-5
cdr3_nt: TGTGCCAGCAGCTTGTATTCCCCAGGAAGCTCCTACAATGAGCAGTTCTTC
cdr3_aa: CASSLYSPGSSYNEQFF

d_call: NA
j_call: TRBJ1-2
clone_size: NA
v_call: TRBV21-1
cdr3_nt: TGTGCCAGCACCCCCTCGGGACAGCCAACTTTCGGCTACACCTTC
cdr3_aa: CASTPSGQPTFGYTF

d_call: TRBD1
j_call: TRBJ1-3
clone_size: NA
v_call: TRBV6-6
cdr3_nt: TGTGCCAGCAGTTCAGACAGGGGTTATGACACCATATATTTT
cdr3_aa: CASSSDRGYDTIYF

d_call: NA
j_call: TRBJ2-3
clone_size: NA
v_call: TRBV11-3
cdr3_nt: TGTGCCAGCAGCCTCGGGGTCAGGGGCCAAGATACGCAGTATTTT
cdr3_aa: CASSLGVRGQDTQYF

d_call: NA
j_call: TRBJ2-5
clone_size: NA
v_call: TRBV7-3
cdr3_nt: TGTGCCAGCAGCCCGCGTGGGGGGACAGAAGAGACCCAGTACTTC
cdr3_aa: CASSPRGGTEETQYF

d_call: NA
j_call: TRBJ2-1
clone_size: NA
v_call: TRBV2
cdr3_nt: TGTGCCAGCAGTGAAGTCCTCAATGAGCAGTTCTTC
cdr3_aa: CASSEVLNEQFF

d_call: TRBD1
j_call: TRBJ1-1
clone_size: NA
v_call: TRBV6-6
cdr3_nt: TGTGCCAGCAGTCGGGAGACAGGGGGAACTGAAGCTTTCTTT
cdr3_aa: CASSRETGGTEAFF

d_call: NA
j_call: TRBJ1-5
clone_size: NA
v_call: TRBV18
cdr3_nt: TGTGCCAGCTCACCAACGCTCGGGGGGGGGAGCAATCAGCCCCAGCATTTT
cdr3_aa: CASSPTLGGGSNQPQHF

d_call: NA
j_call: TRBJ1-1
clone_size: NA
v_call: TRBV16
cdr3_nt: TGTGCCAGCAGCCAATACAACAAGAACACTGAAGCTTTCTTT
cdr3_aa: CASSQYNKNTEAFF

d_call: NA
j_call: TRBJ2-1
clone_size: NA
v_call: TRBV7-2
cdr3_nt: TGTGCCAGCAGCTTAGAGCTCGGTGAGCAGTTCTTC
cdr3_aa: CASSLELGEQFF

d_call: NA
j_call: TRBJ1-3
clone_size: NA
v_call: TRBV3-1/TRBV3-2
cdr3_nt: TGTGCCAGCAGCCAGTCGGGAAACACCATATATTTT
cdr3_aa: CASSQSGNTIYF

d_call: NA
j_call: TRBJ2-5
clone_size: once
v_call: TRBV5-1
cdr3_nt: TGCGCCAGCAGCTTGTCTGGCGGGGCCAGGAAGACCCAGTACTTC
cdr3_aa: CASSLSGGARKTQYF

d_call: NA
j_call: TRBJ1-6
clone_size: NA
v_call: TRBV11-2
cdr3_nt: TGTGCCAGCAGCCCACACCTATCGGGTTCACCCCTCCACTTT
cdr3_aa: CASSPHLSGSPLHF

d_call: NA
j_call: TRBJ1-5
clone_size: NA
v_call: TRBV30
cdr3_nt: TGTGCCTGGAGCATGGGGACAAAACATCAGCCCCAGCATTTT
cdr3_aa: CAWSMGTKHQPQHF

d_call: TRBD1
j_call: TRBJ2-7
clone_size: NA
v_call: TRBV5-6
cdr3_nt: TGTGCCAGCAGCGAGGGACAGGTGCCCTACGAGCAGTACTTC
cdr3_aa: CASSEGQVPYEQYF

d_call: NA
j_call: TRBJ1-1
clone_size: NA
v_call: TRBV29-1
cdr3_nt: TGCAGCGTTGCGCAGGGGCGGAACACTGAAGCTTTCTTT
cdr3_aa: CSVAQGRNTEAFF

d_call: NA
j_call: TRBJ2-5
clone_size: NA
v_call: TRBV19
cdr3_nt: TGTGCCAGTAGTACGACAGGAATACAAGAGACCCAGTACTTC
cdr3_aa: CASSTTGIQETQYF

d_call: TRBD1
j_call: TRBJ1-6
clone_size: NA
v_call: TRBV30
cdr3_nt: TGTGCCTGGAGGGGACAGTATAATTCACCCCTCCACTTT
cdr3_aa: CAWRGQYNSPLHF

d_call: NA
j_call: TRBJ2-7
clone_size: NA
v_call: TRBV7-2
cdr3_nt: TGTGCCAGCAGCCCGAGCGGGTTCACCCCTAGGGAGCAGTACTTC
cdr3_aa: CASSPSGFTPREQYF

d_call: TRBD1
j_call: TRBJ1-4
clone_size: NA
v_call: TRBV2
cdr3_nt: TGTGCCAGCAAGGGGACAGGGAGCGAAAAACTGTTTTTT
cdr3_aa: CASKGTGSEKLFF

d_call: NA
j_call: TRBJ2-4
clone_size: NA
v_call: TRBV5-3
cdr3_nt: TGTGCCAGAAGCTTGGGTTTTACAGACCACAAAAACATTCAGTACTTC
cdr3_aa: CARSLGFTDHKNIQYF

d_call: NA
j_call: TRBJ2-7
clone_size: once
v_call: TRBV6-5
cdr3_nt: TGTGCCAGCAGACCACAGGTTATCTACGAGCAGTACTTC
cdr3_aa: CASRPQVIYEQYF

d_call: TRBD1
j_call: TRBJ1-5
clone_size: NA
v_call: TRBV5-1
cdr3_nt: TGCGCCAGCAGCTTGACTGGGACAGTTGGTGGGCCCCAGCATTTT
cdr3_aa: CASSLTGTVGGPQHF

d_call: TRBD1
j_call: TRBJ2-1
clone_size: NA
v_call: TRBV4-1
cdr3_nt: TGCGCCAGCAGCCAAGAAGTGGACAGGCCCTCCTACAATGAGCAGTTCTTC
cdr3_aa: CASSQEVDRPSYNEQFF

d_call: TRBD1
j_call: TRBJ1-2
clone_size: NA
v_call: TRBV5-1
cdr3_nt: TGCGCCAGCAGCTTGCTCGGGACAGGGATAAACTATGGCTACACCTTC
cdr3_aa: CASSLLGTGINYGYTF

d_call: NA
j_call: TRBJ2-7
clone_size: few
v_call: TRBV10-2
cdr3_nt: TGCGCCAGCAGTACGGGTCAGGGGCACTCCTACGAGCAGTACTTC
cdr3_aa: CASSTGQGHSYEQYF

d_call: NA
j_call: TRBJ1-2
clone_size: NA
v_call: TRBV7-9
cdr3_nt: TGTGCCAGCAGCCCACGGCATTCGGGGTATGGCTACACCTTC
cdr3_aa: CASSPRHSGYGYTF

d_call: NA
j_call: TRBJ2-3
clone_size: NA
v_call: TRBV5-8
cdr3_nt: TGTGCCAGCAAAACGTCTAGTGGCACAGATACGCAGTATTTT
cdr3_aa: CASKTSSGTDTQYF

d_call: NA
j_call: TRBJ1-3
clone_size: NA
v_call: TRBV25-1
cdr3_nt: TGTGCCAGCAGTGACCCCCTAGGGACTTCTGGAAACACCATATATTTT
cdr3_aa: CASSDPLGTSGNTIYF

d_call: NA
j_call: TRBJ1-1
clone_size: NA
v_call: TRBV5-5
cdr3_nt: TGTGCCAGCAGCTTGGGGCAGATAAACACTGAAGCTTTCTTT
cdr3_aa: CASSLGQINTEAFF

d_call: NA
j_call: TRBJ2-5
clone_size: NA
v_call: TRBV2
cdr3_nt: TGTGCCAGCTTTGGGAGCGGAGAGACCCAGTACTTC
cdr3_aa: CASFGSGETQYF

d_call: TRBD2
j_call: TRBJ2-3
clone_size: NA
v_call: TRBV7-2
cdr3_nt: TGTGCCAGCAGAGGACTAGTAACCTCAGATACGCAGTATTTT
cdr3_aa: CASRGLVTSDTQYF